Each of the 28 T cell receptor beta chains below was sequenced from the same sample in a study of shared clonotypes between healthy human individuals. As defined, naive CD8 cells were CD45RO-negative and positively selected for CCR7, with terminally differentiated effector memory CD45RA+ cells excluded. The assay was immunoSEQ multiplex PCR, and TCRdb's table has in-frame clones only and misses some. The sample consists of approximately 720,000 clones, roughly 94% of them appearing once. Sequences were obtained from naive CD8+ T cells sorted from blood. All receptors come from a man between 25 and 39 years old in good health.

The rearrangement joins TRBV2 to TRBJ2-4; no definite D call. CDR1 is SNHLY and CDR2 is FYNNEI in the germline V gene. This CDR3 spans 15 amino acids. V was pared by 1 base and J by 7 bases, with 14 bases between. CDR3 region: CASSEGPGGRNIQYF. The CDR3 region has the DNA TGTGCCAGCAGTGAAGGACCCGGCGGTAGGAACATTCAGTACTTC.

This chain uses TRBV10-1 with TRBJ2-5; 7 bases are a match to TRBD2. Trimming cost V 0 bases and J 5 bases; bases outside gene matches: 3. This CDR3 has 14 amino acids. The germline V gene has CDR1 WNHNN and CDR2 SYGVQD (reference sequence). CDR3 in amino acids: CASSESAGEETQYF. CDR3 DNA sequence: TGCGCCAGCAGTGAGTCCGCGGGAGAGGAGACCCAGTACTTC.

The rearrangement joins TRBV28 to TRBJ2-2; D is perhaps TRBD2 (6 bases). The CDR3 has 17 amino acids. Germline V gene data show CDR1 as MDHEN and CDR2 as SYDVKM. V was trimmed by 5 bases and J by 2 bases, leaving 18 bases between them. CDR3 DNA: TGTGCCAGCAGTCCCTACCAGGGAGGATATAACACCGGGGAGCTGTTTTTT. Protein product: CASSPYQGGYNTGELFF. The complete variable domain, with remaining parts taken from reference TRBV28 and TRBJ2-2, reads DVKVTQSSRYLVKRTGEKVFLECVQDMDHENMFWYRQDPGLGLRLIYFSYDVKMKEKGDIPEGYSVSREKKERFSLILESASTNQTSMYLCASSPYQGGYNTGELFFGEGSRLTVL.

There are many counts of this clone. This chain uses TRBV6-4 with TRBJ2-3; 8 bases map to TRBD2. Germline V CDR1 and CDR2: MRHNA, SNTAGT. CDR3 length equals 15 residues. Losses at the gene ends were 3 bases for V and 4 bases for J; bases not matched to a gene: 6. CDR3 DNA: TGTGCCAGCAGTGAGAATAGCGGGAACGCAGATACGCAGTATTTT. Residues: CASSENSGNADTQYF.

This rearrangement joins TRBV9 to TRBJ2-5; 9 bases are a match to TRBD1. The V gene's germline CDR1 is SGDLS and CDR2 YYNGEE. The CDR3 spans 15 residues. Trimming at V came to 3 bases and at J to 5 bases, leaving 8 bases not matched to a gene. The CDR3 nucleotides are TGTGCCAGCAGCGCGGAACAGGGGGCTTCGGAGACCCAGTACTTC. Its translation is CASSAEQGASETQYF.

Concerning this clone itself: Other DNA sequences in this specimen translate into the identical CDR3. The CDR3 loop is CASSLSRADTQYF. The CDR3 coding sequence is TGTGCCAGCAGTTTATCGAGAGCAGATACGCAGTATTTT. The chain links TRBV27 to TRBJ2-3; no definite D call. V gave up 0 bases and J gave up 4 bases, with 5 bases separating them. The CDR3 is made up of 13 amino acids. CDR1 MNHEY and CDR2 SMNVEV come from the germline V gene (reference sequence).

The chain couples TRBV19 to TRBJ2-5; 13 bases fit TRBD2. This CDR3 has 18 amino acids. Looked up from germline, CDR1 is LNHDA and CDR2 is SQIVND (reference sequence). With V trimmed by 4 bases and J by 2 bases, 10 bases remained unmatched. The CDR3 reads CASSNLVGLAGEQETQYF. The CDR3 DNA sequence: TGTGCCAGTAGTAACCTCGTTGGACTAGCGGGGGAGCAAGAGACCCAGTACTTC.

V gene TRBV29-1 combines with J gene TRBJ2-1, with TRBD2 identical over 9 bases. Germline V gene data show CDR1 as SQVTM and CDR2 as ANQGSEA. The V and J ends lost 7 bases and 7 bases, in that order; junction bases with no gene match: 11. There are 14 residues in the CDR3. CDR3 in amino acids: CSASWTSEINEQFF. In nucleotides, the CDR3 is TGCAGCGCCTCTTGGACTAGCGAGATTAATGAGCAGTTCTTC.

The chain carries TRBV13 and TRBJ2-1; 13 nucleotides match TRBD2. Looked up from germline, CDR1 is PRHDT and CDR2 is FYEKMQ (reference sequence). The CDR3 is 14 amino acids. The trim removed 6 bases at V and 7 bases at J, leaving 3 bases unmatched. Written as DNA, the CDR3 is TGTGCCAGCAGAGGGACTAGCGGGAAAAATGAGCAGTTCTTC. This sequence encodes CASRGTSGKNEQFF.

V usage is TRBV7-9 and J usage is TRBJ2-2, with 9 bases lining up with TRBD1. CDR1 is SEHNR and CDR2 is FQNEAQ in the germline V gene (reference sequence). Unmatched junction bases numbered 6, after V lost 0 bases and J lost 4 bases. This CDR3 has 17 residues. The DNA for the CDR3 is TGTGCCAGCAGCTTAGCGCTGGGGACAGGGTTCACCGGGGAGCTGTTTTTT. It yields the protein CASSLALGTGFTGELFF.

The chain carries TRBV4-2 and TRBJ2-7; 8 bases are a match to TRBD2. This CDR3 has 19 residues. Germline V gene data show CDR1 as LGHNA and CDR2 as YNFKEQ. After removal of 5 bases from V and 2 bases from J, the junction contained 20 bases not matched to a gene. CDR3 nucleotide sequence: TGTGCCAGCAGCTTCTTGGGTATAGCGGGGCCCCTTCACACCTACGAGCAGTACTTC. It is translated as CASSFLGIAGPLHTYEQYF.

V and J are TRBV14 and TRBJ2-1; D remains ambiguous. Germline V CDR1 and CDR2: SGHDN, FVKESK. Trimming cost V 2 bases and J 7 bases, with 12 bases left between them. CDR3 length: 14 residues. CDR3 residues: CASSQRVYINEQFF. The CDR3, as DNA: TGTGCCAGCAGCCAAAGGGTTTATATTAATGAGCAGTTCTTC. Complete variable domain (other parts from reference TRBV14 and TRBJ2-1): EAGVTQFPSHSVIEKGQTVTLRCDPISGHDNLYWYRRVMGKEIKFLLHFVKESKQDESGMPNNRFLAERTGGTYSTLKVQPAELEDSGVYFCASSQRVYINEQFFGPGTRLTVL.

The rearrangement links TRBV7-2 to TRBJ2-5, with D possibly matching TRBD2 (5 bases). In germline, CDR1 is SGHTA, CDR2 FQGNSA. Trimming took 5 bases from V and 5 from J, leaving 21 bases between them. CDR3 size: 16 residues. The CDR3 sequence is CASSLLPGSDVETQYF. CDR3 bases: TGTGCCAGCAGCCTACTCCCGGGATCGGATGTGGAGACCCAGTACTTC. The full variable domain, in which reference TRBV7-2 and TRBJ2-5 provide the parts outside the CDR3, is GAGVSQSPSNKVTEKGKDVELRCDPISGHTALYWYRQSLGQGLEFLIYFQGNSAPDKSGLPSDRFSAERTGGSVSTLTIQRTQQEDSAVYLCASSLLPGSDVETQYFGPGTRLLVL.

Comment on this clone: The sample holds other DNA sequences that translate to the same CDR3. The chain couples TRBV28 to TRBJ2-3, with D perhaps being TRBD1 or TRBD2 (5 bases each). V dropped 2 bases and J dropped 0 bases, with 9 bases sitting between them. This CDR3 has 15 amino acids. CDR1 MDHEN and CDR2 SYDVKM come from the germline V gene. The CDR3 nucleotides are TGTGCCAGCAGTTTAAGGGGACCTAGCACAGATACGCAGTATTTT. This encodes CASSLRGPSTDTQYF.

This clone was detected ten times or more. This chain uses TRBV6-4 with TRBJ2-1; TRBD2 agrees at 12 bases. Germline CDR1 and CDR2: MRHNA and SNTAGT. The CDR3 runs 15 residues. V lost 4 bases to trimming and J lost 5 bases; unmatched junction nucleotides: 3. The CDR3 region is CASSVTSGSNNEQFF. DNA for the CDR3: TGTGCCAGCAGTGTGACTAGCGGGAGTAACAATGAGCAGTTCTTC.

J is TRBJ2-7 and V is TRBV28; TRBD1 agrees at 9 bases. The CDR3 has 15 amino acids. In germline, CDR1 is MDHEN, CDR2 SYDVKM. V shed 7 bases and J 1 base; nucleotides not matched to a gene: 8. Here the CDR3 DNA reads TGTGCCAGCACCGACACAGGGGGCAGGTCCTACGAGCAGTACTTC. Translated: CASTDTGGRSYEQYF.

V usage is TRBV5-8 and J usage is TRBJ2-7; D possibly corresponds to TRBD2 (5 bases). V dropped 4 bases and J dropped 9 bases, with 14 bases sitting between them. This CDR3 comprises 12 residues. CDR1 and CDR2 (germline): SGHTS, YDEGEE. The CDR3 nucleotides read TGTGCCAGCAGCCGGGGAGTAACGAGGCAGTACTTC. This encodes CASSRGVTRQYF.

The chain combines TRBV27 with TRBJ2-7, with 8 bases fitting TRBD1. Per the germline V gene, CDR1 is MNHEY and CDR2 is SMNVEV (reference sequence). Trimming cost V 0 bases and J 6 bases; bases outside gene matches: 10. The CDR3 is 16 residues long. The CDR3 loop is CASSLSIPGRGREQYF. CDR3 in DNA: TGTGCCAGCAGTTTATCGATTCCTGGCAGGGGGCGCGAGCAGTACTTC.

The chain recombines TRBV7-6 with TRBJ2-7; 8 bases map to TRBD1. The V gene's germline CDR1 is SGHVS and CDR2 FNYEAQ. The CDR3 is 16 residues long. Trimming removed 5 bases from V and 1 base from J; junction bases left unmatched: 10. Here the CDR3 DNA reads TGTGCCAGCAGCACCGACCGGGACAGGCCTTCCTACGAGCAGTACTTC. Translation gives CASSTDRDRPSYEQYF.

The chain has TRBV14 and TRBJ2-1; D gene ambiguous. Looked up from germline, CDR1 is SGHDN and CDR2 is FVKESK. The V and J ends lost 4 bases and 3 bases respectively, with 16 bases between them. The CDR3 is 16 amino acids. As DNA, the CDR3 is TGTGCCAGCAGCCCACGAGTAGGCGTCGTCTACAATGAGCAGTTCTTC. It specifies CASSPRVGVVYNEQFF.

The J gene is TRBJ2-1, the V gene TRBV7-6; D gene unclear. V lost 5 bases to trimming and J lost 0 bases, with 11 bases between them. The CDR3 extends over 15 amino acids. Germline CDR1 SGHVS, CDR2 FNYEAQ. DNA for the CDR3: TGTGCCAGCAGCGCATTCCTAGGCTCCTACAATGAGCAGTTCTTC. Encoded protein: CASSAFLGSYNEQFF.

The gene calls are TRBV15 and TRBJ2-7; weak D call: TRBD1 (6 bases). Trimming took off 2 bases at V and 0 bases at J, with 8 bases between the two ends. The CDR3 spans 14 residues. Germline values: CDR1 LNHNV, CDR2 YYDKDF (reference sequence). The DNA of the CDR3 is TGTGCCACCAGCAGAAGGACAGACTCCTACGAGCAGTACTTC. This codes for CATSRRTDSYEQYF.

This chain's CDR3 is CASSQLDRSSYEQYF. CDR3 in DNA: TGCGCCAGCAGCCAACTGGACAGGAGCTCCTACGAGCAGTACTTC. The chain joins TRBV4-1 to TRBJ2-7; 7 nucleotides match TRBD1. Unmatched junction bases numbered 4, after V lost 2 bases and J lost 0 bases. This CDR3 has 15 amino acids. The germline CDR1 and CDR2 sequences are MGHRA and YSYEKL.

V usage is TRBV15 and J usage is TRBJ2-3; 10 bases map to TRBD2. This CDR3 is 14 amino acids long. The germline V gene encodes CDR1 LNHNV and CDR2 YYDKDF (reference sequence). V lost 5 bases and J lost 2; bases outside the gene matches: 1. The CDR3 is CATSGLAATDTQYF. The CDR3 DNA is TGTGCCACCAGCGGACTAGCGGCCACAGATACGCAGTATTTT. The whole variable domain, filled in from reference TRBV15 and TRBJ2-3, reads DAMVIQNPRYQVTQFGKPVTLSCSQTLNHNVMYWYQQKSSQAPKLLFHYYDKDFNNEADTPDNFQSRRPNTSFCFLDIRSPGLGDTAMYLCATSGLAATDTQYFGPGTRLTVL.

Note on this clone: The sample holds other DNA sequences that translate to the same CDR3. The rearrangement joins TRBV9 to TRBJ2-5; D gene uncertain. V dropped 2 bases and J dropped 1 base, with 6 bases sitting between them. Germline V CDR1 and CDR2: SGDLS, YYNGEE. The CDR3 runs 13 residues. CDR3 nucleotide sequence: TGTGCCAGCAGCGTTGCCAGCCAAGAGACCCAGTACTTC. It codes for CASSVASQETQYF.

The V gene is TRBV5-1, the J gene TRBJ2-7; D unresolved. The CDR3 runs to 15 residues. Germline CDR1 reads SGHRS; CDR2 reads YFSETQ. V was pared by 0 bases and J by 3 bases, with 13 bases between. For the CDR3, the DNA is TGCGCCAGCAGCTTGGGTAGGGATTTCGGCTACGAGCAGTACTTC. The encoded protein is CASSLGRDFGYEQYF.

The chain links TRBV9 to TRBJ2-2; D remains ambiguous. This CDR3 spans 12 amino acids. V lost 7 bases to trimming and J lost 4 bases, with 8 bases between them. The germline gives CDR1 SGDLS, CDR2 YYNGEE. The CDR3 loop reads CASGSGTGELFF. CDR3 coding DNA: TGTGCCAGCGGATCGGGCACCGGGGAGCTGTTTTTT.

This chain joins TRBV7-9 and TRBJ2-7; 7 bases map to TRBD1. The germline CDR1 and CDR2 sequences are SEHNR and FQNEAQ (reference sequence). The CDR3 spans 14 residues. V was pared by 4 bases and J by 3 bases, with 6 bases of the junction left unmatched. The CDR3 here is CASSSTGSNYEQYF. The CDR3 nucleotides read TGTGCCAGCAGCTCGACAGGGAGTAACTACGAGCAGTACTTC.